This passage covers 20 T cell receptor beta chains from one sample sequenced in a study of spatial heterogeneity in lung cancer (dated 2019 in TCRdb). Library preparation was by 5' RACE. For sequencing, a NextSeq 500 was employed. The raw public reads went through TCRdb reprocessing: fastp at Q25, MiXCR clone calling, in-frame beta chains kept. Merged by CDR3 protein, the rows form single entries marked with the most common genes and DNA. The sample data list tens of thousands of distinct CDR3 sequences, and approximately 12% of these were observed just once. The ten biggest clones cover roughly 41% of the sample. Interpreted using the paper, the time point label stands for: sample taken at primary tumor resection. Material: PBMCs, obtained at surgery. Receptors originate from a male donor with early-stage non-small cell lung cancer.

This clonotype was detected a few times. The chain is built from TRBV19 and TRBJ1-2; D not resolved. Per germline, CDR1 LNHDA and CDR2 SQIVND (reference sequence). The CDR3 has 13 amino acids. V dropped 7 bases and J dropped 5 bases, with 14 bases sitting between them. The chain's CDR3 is CASTEARLYGYTF. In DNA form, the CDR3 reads TGTGCCAGTACCGAGGCCCGACTTTATGGCTACACCTTC.

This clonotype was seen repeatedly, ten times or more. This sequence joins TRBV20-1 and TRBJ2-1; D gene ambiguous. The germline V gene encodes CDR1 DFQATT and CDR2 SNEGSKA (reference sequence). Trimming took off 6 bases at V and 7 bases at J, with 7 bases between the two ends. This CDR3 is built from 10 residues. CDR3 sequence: CSAVWNEQFF. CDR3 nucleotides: TGCAGTGCAGTGTGGAATGAGCAGTTCTTC.

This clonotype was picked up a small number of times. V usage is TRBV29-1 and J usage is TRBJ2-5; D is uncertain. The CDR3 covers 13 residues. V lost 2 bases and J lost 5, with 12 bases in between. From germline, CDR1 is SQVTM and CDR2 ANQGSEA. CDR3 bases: TGCAGCGTTGAAAACCCGGTAGGGGAGACCCAGTACTTC. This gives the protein CSVENPVGETQYF.

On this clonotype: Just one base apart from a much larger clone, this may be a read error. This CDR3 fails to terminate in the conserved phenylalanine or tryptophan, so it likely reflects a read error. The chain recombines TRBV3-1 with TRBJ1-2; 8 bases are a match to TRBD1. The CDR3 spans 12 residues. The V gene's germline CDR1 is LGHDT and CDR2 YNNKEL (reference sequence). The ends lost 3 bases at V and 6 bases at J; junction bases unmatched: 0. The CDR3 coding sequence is TGTGCCAGCAGCCAGACAGGGGATGGCTACACCTTG. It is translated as CASSQTGDGYTL.

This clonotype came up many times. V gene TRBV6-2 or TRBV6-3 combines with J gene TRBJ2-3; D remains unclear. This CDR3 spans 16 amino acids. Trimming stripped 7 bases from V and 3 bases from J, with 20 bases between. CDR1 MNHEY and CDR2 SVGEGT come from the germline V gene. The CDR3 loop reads CASTRSRNFRTDTQYF. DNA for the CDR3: TGTGCCAGCACCCGATCTAGGAATTTTCGGACAGATACGCAGTATTTT.

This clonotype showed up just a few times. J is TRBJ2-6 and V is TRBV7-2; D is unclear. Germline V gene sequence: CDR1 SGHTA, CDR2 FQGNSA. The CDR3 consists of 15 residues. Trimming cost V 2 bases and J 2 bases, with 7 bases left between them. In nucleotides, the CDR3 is TGTGCCAGCAGCTTATCCGTAGCTGGGGCCAACGTCCTGACTTTC. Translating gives CASSLSVAGANVLTF.

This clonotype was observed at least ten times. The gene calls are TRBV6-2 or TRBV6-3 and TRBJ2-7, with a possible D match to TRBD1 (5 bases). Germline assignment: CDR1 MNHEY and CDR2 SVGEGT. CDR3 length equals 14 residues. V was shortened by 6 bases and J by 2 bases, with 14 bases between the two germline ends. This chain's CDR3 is CASSKGPGPYEQYF. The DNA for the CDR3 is TGTGCCAGCAGCAAGGGGCCCGGTCCCTACGAGCAGTACTTC.

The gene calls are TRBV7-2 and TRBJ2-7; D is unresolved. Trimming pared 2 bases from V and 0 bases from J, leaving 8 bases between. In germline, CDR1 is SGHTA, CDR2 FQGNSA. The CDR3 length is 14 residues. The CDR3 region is CASSLQPSSYEQYF. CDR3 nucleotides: TGTGCCAGCAGCTTACAGCCTAGCTCCTACGAGCAGTACTTC.

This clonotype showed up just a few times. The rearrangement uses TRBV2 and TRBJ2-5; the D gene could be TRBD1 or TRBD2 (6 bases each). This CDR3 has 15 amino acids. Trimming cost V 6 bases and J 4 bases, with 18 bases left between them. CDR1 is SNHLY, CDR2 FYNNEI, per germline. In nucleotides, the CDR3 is TGTGCCAGCAGCCCAATGGGGGGCTCTTTAGAGACCCAGTACTTC. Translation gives CASSPMGGSLETQYF. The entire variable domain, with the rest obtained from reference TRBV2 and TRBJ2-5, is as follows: EPEVTQTPSHQVTQMGQEVILRCVPISNHLYFYWYRQILGQKVEFLVSFYNNEISEKSEIFDDQFSVERPDGSNFTLKIRSTKLEDSAMYFCASSPMGGSLETQYFGPGTRLLVL.

The CDR3 bases are TGTGCCAGCAGTGGAGAAATCGAAAGGGAGACCCAGTACTTC. It yields the protein CASSGEIERETQYF. The rearrangement joins TRBV11-1 to TRBJ2-5; D is unclear. This CDR3 contains 14 residues. In germline, CDR1 is SGHAT, CDR2 FQDESV (reference sequence). V lost 6 bases and J 5 bases, leaving 16 bases between the germline ends.

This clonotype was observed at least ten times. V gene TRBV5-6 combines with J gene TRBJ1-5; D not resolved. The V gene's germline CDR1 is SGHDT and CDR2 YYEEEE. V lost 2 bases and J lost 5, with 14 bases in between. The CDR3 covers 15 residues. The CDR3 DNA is TGTGCCAGCAGCTTCCAGGCCCAGGCATATCAGCCCCAGCATTTT. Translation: CASSFQAQAYQPQHF.

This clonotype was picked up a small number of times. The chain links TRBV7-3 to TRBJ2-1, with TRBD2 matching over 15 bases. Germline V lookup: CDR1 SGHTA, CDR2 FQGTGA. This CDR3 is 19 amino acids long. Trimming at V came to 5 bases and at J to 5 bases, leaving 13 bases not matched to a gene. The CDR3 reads CASSHPRTSGGAYNNEQFF. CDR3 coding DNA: TGTGCCAGCAGCCACCCAAGGACTAGCGGGGGGGCTTATAACAATGAGCAGTTCTTC.

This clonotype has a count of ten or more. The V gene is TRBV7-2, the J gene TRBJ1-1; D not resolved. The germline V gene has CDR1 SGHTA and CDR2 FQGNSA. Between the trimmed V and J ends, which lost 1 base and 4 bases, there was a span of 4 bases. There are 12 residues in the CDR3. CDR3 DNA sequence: TGTGCCAGCAGCTTAGGGTTCACTGAAGCTTTCTTT. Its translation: CASSLGFTEAFF. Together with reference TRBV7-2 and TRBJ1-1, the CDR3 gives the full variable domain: GAGVSQSPSNKVTEKGKDVELRCDPISGHTALYWYRQSLGQGLEFLIYFQGNSAPDKSGLPSDRFSAERTGGSVSTLTIQRTQQEDSAVYLCASSLGFTEAFFGQGTRLTVV.

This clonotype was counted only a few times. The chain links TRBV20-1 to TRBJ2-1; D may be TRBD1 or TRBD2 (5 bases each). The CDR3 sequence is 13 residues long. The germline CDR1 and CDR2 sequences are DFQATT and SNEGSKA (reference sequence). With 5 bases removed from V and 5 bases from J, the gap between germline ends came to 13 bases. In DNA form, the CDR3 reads TGCAGTGCTGGCAGTTTGGGGGACAATGAGCAGTTCTTC. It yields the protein CSAGSLGDNEQFF.

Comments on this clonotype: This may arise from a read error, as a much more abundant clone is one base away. The CDR3 is CASNSHRGRSTDTQYF. CDR3 bases: TGTGCCAGCAATTCCCACAGGGGGCGAAGCACAGATACGCAGTATTTT. The V and J genes are TRBV28 and TRBJ2-3, with TRBD1 matching over 9 bases. The ends lost 7 bases at V and 0 bases at J; junction bases unmatched: 8. The CDR3 runs 16 residues. From germline, CDR1 is MDHEN and CDR2 SYDVKM.

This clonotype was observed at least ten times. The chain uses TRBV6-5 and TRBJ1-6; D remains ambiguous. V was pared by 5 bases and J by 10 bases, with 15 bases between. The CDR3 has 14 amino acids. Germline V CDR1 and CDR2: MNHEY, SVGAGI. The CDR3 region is CASSTGRDGSPLHF. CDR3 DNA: TGTGCCAGCAGTACGGGGAGGGATGGCTCACCCCTCCACTTT.

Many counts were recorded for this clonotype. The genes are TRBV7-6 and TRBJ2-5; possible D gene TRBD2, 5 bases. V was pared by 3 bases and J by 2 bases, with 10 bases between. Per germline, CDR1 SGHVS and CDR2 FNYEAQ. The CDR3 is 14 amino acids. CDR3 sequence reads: CASSLPGRQETQYF. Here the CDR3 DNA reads TGTGCCAGCAGCTTGCCGGGGAGACAAGAGACCCAGTACTTC. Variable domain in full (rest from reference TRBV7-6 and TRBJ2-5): GAGVSQSPRYKVTKRGQDVALRCDPISGHVSLYWYRQALGQGPEFLTYFNYEAQQDKSGLPNDRFSAERPEGSISTLTIQRTEQRDSAMYRCASSLPGRQETQYFGPGTRLLVL.

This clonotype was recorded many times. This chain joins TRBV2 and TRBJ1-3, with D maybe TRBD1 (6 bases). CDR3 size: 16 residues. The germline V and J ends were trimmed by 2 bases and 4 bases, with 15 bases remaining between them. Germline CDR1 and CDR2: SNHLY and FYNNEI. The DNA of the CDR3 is TGTGCCAGCAGTGAAAGGGGGATCTCATCGGGAAACACCATATATTTT. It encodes CASSERGISSGNTIYF.

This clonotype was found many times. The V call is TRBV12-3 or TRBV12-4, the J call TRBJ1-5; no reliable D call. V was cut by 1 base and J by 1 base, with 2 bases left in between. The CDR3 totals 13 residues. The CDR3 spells CASSLDSNQPQHF. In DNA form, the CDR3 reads TGTGCCAGCAGTTTAGACAGCAATCAGCCCCAGCATTTT.

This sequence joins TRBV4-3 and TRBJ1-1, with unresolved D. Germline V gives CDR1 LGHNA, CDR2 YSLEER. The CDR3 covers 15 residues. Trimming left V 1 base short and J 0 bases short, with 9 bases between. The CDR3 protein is CASSQGSGMNTEAFF. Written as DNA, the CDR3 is TGCGCCAGCAGCCAAGGCAGCGGAATGAACACTGAAGCTTTCTTT.